Listed here are 27 T cell receptor beta chains from one sample, sequenced in a study of blood T cell repertoires in COVID-19. Libraries were prepared by immunoSEQ multiplex PCR; TCRdb keeps only in-frame clonotypes and omits some of them. The table records 220,000 or so clones, approximately 90% of them present only once. The specimen was peripheral blood. These receptor sequences come from a woman aged 45 to 65 with COVID-19, enrolled during active disease.

There are a few counts of this clone. Additional DNA sequences in this sample encode the identical CDR3. The chain combines TRBV28 with TRBJ1-1, with 7 nucleotides matching TRBD1. CDR1 and CDR2 from the germline V gene are MDHEN and SYDVKM. The CDR3 is 12 residues long. The ends lost 1 base at V and 8 bases at J; junction bases unmatched: 1. The CDR3 DNA is TGTGCCAGCAGTTTATCGACAGGGGAAGCTTTCTTT. It specifies CASSLSTGEAFF.

This clone came up once. Other nucleotide sequences from this sample produce the same CDR3. The chain joins TRBV12-3 or TRBV12-4 to TRBJ2-7; possibly TRBD1 for D (6 bases). The ends were cut back, 5 bases at V and 4 bases at J, with 9 bases in the middle. The CDR3 sequence is 12 residues long. CDR3 protein: CASSPQGYEQYF. CDR3 nucleotides: TGTGCCAGCAGTCCACAGGGATACGAGCAGTACTTC.

CDR3 sequence (DNA): TGTGCCAGTACTCCGACAGGGACTGGGGCTGAAGCTTTCTTT. Amino acids: CASTPTGTGAEAFF. The chain combines TRBV19 with TRBJ1-1; TRBD1 agrees at 7 bases. The V segment lost 7 bases and the J segment 6 bases; nucleotides outside the gene matches: 11. CDR3 length: 14 amino acids. Germline V gene lookup returns CDR1 LNHDA and CDR2 SQIVND (reference sequence).

The J gene is TRBJ1-5, the V gene TRBV7-9; TRBD1 might be the D (6 bases). The germline V gene has CDR1 SEHNR and CDR2 FQNEAQ (reference sequence). CDR3 length equals 15 residues. The V and J ends lost 5 bases and 1 base respectively, with 12 bases between them. In nucleotides, the CDR3 is TGTGCCAGCAGCCGCGGGGGGCTAAGCAATCAGCCCCAGCATTTT. This translates into CASSRGGLSNQPQHF.

This sequence joins TRBV7-2 and TRBJ2-1, with TRBD2 as a possible D gene (6 bases). With 5 bases removed from V and 0 bases from J, the gap between germline ends came to 17 bases. Germline V gene sequence: CDR1 SGHTA, CDR2 FQGNSA. There are 17 residues in the CDR3. The CDR3, as DNA: TGTGCCAGCAGCGTCGAACTAGCCGGGAGCTCCTACAATGAGCAGTTCTTC. This translates into CASSVELAGSSYNEQFF.

In this sample, this clone turned up once. This chain connects TRBV19 to TRBJ1-4, with D perhaps matching TRBD1 (5 bases). Trimming stripped 3 bases from V and 8 bases from J, with 16 bases between. The CDR3 sequence is 15 residues long. CDR1 LNHDA and CDR2 SQIVND come from the germline V gene (reference sequence). CDR3 in DNA: TGTGCCAGTAGTATGTCCGGACAAAGGGGAGAAAAACTGTTTTTT. The encoded protein is CASSMSGQRGEKLFF.

CDR3 DNA sequence: TGCGCCAGCAGCTTTCAGGGGACTGAAGCTTTCTTT. Translation: CASSFQGTEAFF. The chain is built from TRBV5-1 and TRBJ1-1; D may be TRBD1 (6 bases). The V end lost 2 bases, the J end lost 5 bases, and 7 bases lay between the germline ends. CDR1 is SGHRS and CDR2 is YFSETQ in the germline V gene. This CDR3 has 12 amino acids.

The rearrangement uses TRBV9 and TRBJ1-2, with D possibly being TRBD1 (5 bases). Germline V gene lookup returns CDR1 SGDLS and CDR2 YYNGEE. V was cut by 3 bases and J by 4 bases, with 10 bases left in between. This CDR3 has 13 residues. In nucleotides, the CDR3 is TGTGCCAGCAGCGCGACAGCTTTCTATGGCTACACCTTC. Translating gives CASSATAFYGYTF.

The rearrangement links TRBV5-1 to TRBJ1-3; D gene ambiguous. The CDR3 is 15 residues long. The germline V gene has CDR1 SGHRS and CDR2 YFSETQ. The V and J ends lost 2 bases and 3 bases respectively, with 12 bases between them. The chain's CDR3 is CASSFSGGGGNTIYF. CDR3 DNA: TGCGCCAGCAGCTTCAGTGGAGGAGGTGGAAACACCATATATTTT.

The chain has TRBV6-5 and TRBJ2-3, with D possibly matching TRBD2 (6 bases). Germline-derived CDR1 and CDR2 are MNHEY and SVGAGI. The CDR3 has 14 residues. Trimming removed 7 bases at V and 2 bases at J, with 13 bases between. For the CDR3, the DNA is TGTGCCAGCAAAACTGGAGGGAACACAGATACGCAGTATTTT. It specifies CASKTGGNTDTQYF.

This chain links TRBV4-1 with TRBJ2-3, with TRBD1 matching 12 bases. The CDR3 has 16 residues. Germline V CDR1 and CDR2: MGHRA, YSYEKL. V trimming: 1 base; J trimming: 6 bases; junction bases outside the gene matches: 5. The CDR3 loop is CASSQVGTGGKDTQYF. CDR3 nucleotide sequence: TGCGCCAGCAGCCAAGTAGGGACAGGGGGCAAGGATACGCAGTATTTT.

This clone was counted once. This chain's CDR3 is CASSSTYEQYF. In DNA form, the CDR3 reads TGTGCCAGCAGCTCCACATATGAGCAGTACTTC. The rearrangement joins TRBV11-3 to TRBJ2-7; no definite D call. V was cut by 4 bases and J by 7 bases, with 8 bases left in between. The CDR3 covers 11 residues. CDR1 is SGHNT and CDR2 is YENEEA in the germline V gene.

V usage is TRBV12-2 and J usage is TRBJ1-6; the table names TRBD1, a call not compared with the DNA. TRBV12-2 is deemed a pseudogene. The CDR3 loop spans 14 amino acids. CDR3 nucleotides: TGTGCAAGTCGTCTTGACAGAAGGAGTTCACCCCTCCACTTT. This sequence encodes CASRLDRRSSPLHF.

V usage is TRBV30 and J usage is TRBJ2-1, with 8 bases fitting TRBD2. Germline V gene sequence: CDR1 GTSNPN, CDR2 SVGIG (reference sequence). CDR3 length: 15 residues. V shed 4 bases and J 2 bases; nucleotides not matched to a gene: 7. CDR3 in DNA: TGTGCCTGGAAGGCCCTAGCGGGTCCCTACAATGAGCAGTTCTTC. This sequence encodes CAWKALAGPYNEQFF.

This clone was seen just once. The genes are TRBV5-4 and TRBJ2-1; D remains ambiguous. The V end lost 0 bases, the J end lost 0 bases, and 4 bases lay between the germline ends. The CDR3 loop spans 14 amino acids. Looked up from germline, CDR1 is SGHNT and CDR2 is YYREEE (reference sequence). For the CDR3, the DNA is TGTGCCAGCAGCTTGGCAGGCTCCTACAATGAGCAGTTCTTC. Protein product: CASSLAGSYNEQFF.

The chain recombines TRBV9 with TRBJ1-2, with D perhaps matching TRBD1 (5 bases). Trimming removed 6 bases at V and 0 bases at J, with 18 bases between. The germline gives CDR1 SGDLS, CDR2 YYNGEE. The CDR3 covers 16 residues. The CDR3 DNA sequence: TGTGCCAGCAACAAATTCCAGGGAAAGGCTAACTATGGCTACACCTTC. Translation: CASNKFQGKANYGYTF. The whole variable domain, filled in from reference TRBV9 and TRBJ1-2, reads DSGVTQTPKHLITATGQRVTLRCSPRSGDLSVYWYQQSLDQGLQFLIQYYNGEERAKGNILERFSAQQFPDLHSELNLSSLELGDSALYFCASNKFQGKANYGYTFGSGTRLTVV.

This chain joins TRBV6-2 or TRBV6-3 and TRBJ2-7; a possible D gene is TRBD2 (6 bases). CDR3 length: 15 amino acids. V was shortened by 3 bases and J by 6 bases, with 18 bases between the two germline ends. Germline values: CDR1 MNHEY, CDR2 SVGEGT. CDR3 DNA: TGTGCCAGCAGTTATCGGGCGGGGCCTCTACCCGAGCAGTACTTC. Translated: CASSYRAGPLPEQYF.

The V gene is TRBV11-2, the J gene TRBJ2-3, with a tentative D call TRBD2 (6 bases). Germline lookup yields CDR1 SGHAT and CDR2 FQNNGV. V was clipped by 1 base and J by 5 bases, with 16 bases between them. The length of the CDR3 is 16 residues. CDR3 residues: CASSLGLAGWQDTQYF. CDR3 in DNA: TGTGCCAGCAGCTTAGGTCTGGCGGGGTGGCAAGATACGCAGTATTTT. The variable domain in full, completed from reference TRBV11-2 and TRBJ2-3, reads EAGVAQSPRYKIIEKRQSVAFWCNPISGHATLYWYQQILGQGPKLLIQFQNNGVVDDSQLPKDRFSAERLKGVDSTLKIQPAKLEDSAVYLCASSLGLAGWQDTQYFGPGTRLTVL.

This clone was picked up one time. The chain employs TRBV27 and TRBJ2-7; 7 nucleotides align to TRBD1. Looked up from germline, CDR1 is MNHEY and CDR2 is SMNVEV (reference sequence). V shed 2 bases, J shed 0 bases, and the junction held 4 bases outside the gene matches. The CDR3 loop spans 15 amino acids. The CDR3 sequence: CASSLRGGPSYEQYV. CDR3 nucleotides: TGTGCCAGCAGTTTAAGAGGGGGCCCCTCCTACGAGCAGTACGTC.

The chain links TRBV28 to TRBJ1-5; 9 bases align to TRBD1. Trimming at V came to 7 bases and at J to 4 bases, leaving 8 bases not matched to a gene. This CDR3 spans 15 amino acids. The germline CDR1 and CDR2 sequences are MDHEN and SYDVKM. The CDR3 loop is CASTRPGTGNQPQHF. The CDR3 bases are TGTGCCAGCACCCGCCCCGGGACAGGGAATCAGCCCCAGCATTTT.

The CDR3 DNA follows: TGCGCCAGCAGCTTCCCTGGGACAGTTGGGGAAGCCAAAAACATTCAGTACTTC. Its protein is CASSFPGTVGEAKNIQYF. The rearrangement links TRBV10-1 to TRBJ2-4; 7 bases match TRBD1. The CDR3 covers 18 residues. J lost 0 bases, V lost 6 bases, and 14 bases had no gene match. Per germline, CDR1 WNHNN and CDR2 SYGVQD (reference sequence).

The V gene is TRBV11-2, the J gene TRBJ2-7, with D possibly being TRBD1 (5 bases). This CDR3 contains 13 residues. V lost 3 bases and J lost 3, with 9 bases in between. CDR1 is SGHAT, CDR2 FQNNGV, per germline. CDR3 nucleotide sequence: TGTGCCAGCAGCTTTGCCCAGGGCTACGAGCAGTACGTC. Residues: CASSFAQGYEQYV.

The sample holds a few counts of this clone. The V gene is TRBV24-1, the J gene TRBJ1-5; TRBD1 might be the D (6 bases). Trimming removed 9 bases at V and 0 bases at J, with 11 bases between. The CDR3 length is 14 residues. Germline assignment: CDR1 KGHDR and CDR2 SFDVKD. The CDR3 sequence: CATYRDYSNQPQHF. CDR3 bases: TGTGCCACCTACAGGGATTATAGCAATCAGCCCCAGCATTTT.

The rearrangement links TRBV13 to TRBJ1-2; the D gene is possibly TRBD1 (5 bases). This CDR3 has 18 amino acids. Per the germline V gene, CDR1 is PRHDT and CDR2 is FYEKMQ (reference sequence). The V and J ends lost 5 bases and 4 bases respectively, with 26 bases between them. The CDR3 nucleotides read TGTGCCAGCAGCCCACCCCTATATCCTCGGGGGAAACTCTATGGCTACACCTTC. Protein product: CASSPPLYPRGKLYGYTF.

V is TRBV5-4 and J is TRBJ2-1; 10 bases are a match to TRBD1. Germline V CDR1 and CDR2: SGHNT, YYREEE (reference sequence). This CDR3 comprises 17 residues. J was trimmed by 8 bases and V by 5 bases; bases with no gene match: 16. CDR3 bases: TGTGCCAGCAGTGCAAAAAATCCGGGACAGGGGTCGGATGAGCAGTTCTTC. Its protein is CASSAKNPGQGSDEQFF.

This sequence joins TRBV9 and TRBJ1-6; 10 bases are a match to TRBD1. The V and J ends lost 1 base and 7 bases, in that order; junction bases with no gene match: 5. CDR3 length equals 16 residues. CDR1 and CDR2 (germline): SGDLS, YYNGEE. CDR3 nucleotides: TGTGCCAGCAGCGTATGGAGGGACAGGGGAAATTCACCCCTCCACTTT. Translated, it gives CASSVWRDRGNSPLHF.

This chain uses TRBV12-3 or TRBV12-4 with TRBJ2-7; no firm D call. The ends were cut back, 1 base at V and 1 base at J, with 5 bases in the middle. This CDR3 contains 13 residues. The CDR3, as DNA: TGTGCCAGCAGTTTAGGGGCTTCCTACGAGCAGTACGTC. It yields the protein CASSLGASYEQYV.